This passage covers 31 T cell receptor beta chains from one sample sequenced in a study of regulatory T cells in long-lasting Graves disease. Arm-PCR of CDR3 regions and iRepertoire HTBI primers were the basis on which TCR beta libraries were built. TCRdb recomputed calls from the multiplex PCR reads with MiXCR, one row per CDR3 protein. The sample carries hundreds of thousands of distinct CDR3 sequences, around a fifth recorded once. Sample time point: persistent/refractory GD, antithyroid drugs over 5 years with positive TRAb. PBMCs provided the RNA from which the TCR library was made. The material sequenced was peripheral blood mononuclear cells (PBMCs), taken when the disease was refractory, from a patient treated with antithyroid drugs. These TCRs come from a female donor with Graves disease.

The rearrangement uses TRBV4-1 and TRBJ1-1, with a tentative D call TRBD1 (5 bases). V dropped 1 base and J dropped 5 bases, with 14 bases sitting between them. Germline V lookup: CDR1 MGHRA, CDR2 YSYEKL. The CDR3 has 15 residues. CDR3 protein: CASSQAQGGRTEAFF. The CDR3 region has the DNA TGCGCCAGCAGCCAAGCTCAGGGAGGCCGGACTGAAGCTTTCTTT.

DNA of the CDR3: TGTGCCAGCAGCCTTGGGCCGGCTTTGATAGGCATTCAGTACTTC. It encodes CASSLGPALIGIQYF. This chain joins TRBV3-1 and TRBJ2-4; D not resolved. CDR3 length: 15 residues. Germline lookup yields CDR1 LGHDT and CDR2 YNNKEL (reference sequence). Trimming pared 4 bases from V and 9 bases from J, leaving 19 bases between.

With regard to this clonotype: With only one base between it and a far larger clone, this is likely a read error. This chain links TRBV6-2 or TRBV6-3 with TRBJ1-2; D may be TRBD1 (5 bases). Trimming removed 5 bases at V and 6 bases at J, with 22 bases between. The germline CDR1 and CDR2 sequences are MNHEY and SVGEGT. This CDR3 contains 16 residues. CDR3 region: CASSETPYGRADGYTF. In DNA, the CDR3 is TGTGCCAGCAGTGAAACCCCCTACGGCAGGGCGGATGGCTACACCTTC.

The chain couples TRBV9 to TRBJ2-5; 9 positions agree with TRBD2. V was clipped by 3 bases and J by 2 bases; unmatched bases: 8. Per germline, CDR1 SGDLS and CDR2 YYNGEE. This CDR3 is built from 16 residues. CDR3 sequence (DNA): TGTGCCAGCAGCGCACCTCGCGGGGGGGCTCAAGAGACCCAGTACTTC. Translating gives CASSAPRGGAQETQYF.

This clonotype was detected ten times or more. The V and J genes are TRBV3-1 and TRBJ1-1; D not resolved. Deletions cut 4 bases from V and 5 bases from J, with 8 bases between. Germline assignment: CDR1 LGHDT and CDR2 YNNKEL (reference sequence). This CDR3 is 12 amino acids long. CDR3 nucleotides: TGTGCCAGCAGCCTCACCAGGACTGAAGCTTTCTTT. Translation: CASSLTRTEAFF.

J is TRBJ1-5 and V is TRBV28, with D uncertain. Trimming removed 11 bases at V and 3 bases at J, with 17 bases between. The CDR3 extends over 14 amino acids. The V gene's germline CDR1 is MDHEN and CDR2 SYDVKM. The CDR3 DNA is TGTGCCGGCATCCTGGGCGGGATCAATCAGCCCCAGCATTTT. Protein product: CAGILGGINQPQHF.

The J gene is TRBJ2-2, the V gene TRBV7-9; TRBD1 is a possible D gene (6 bases). The CDR3 loop spans 16 amino acids. V gave up 6 bases and J gave up 4 bases, with 18 bases separating them. Germline CDR1 and CDR2: SEHNR and FQNEAQ (reference sequence). CDR3 nucleotide sequence: TGTGCCAGCAGGCCCAAGACCACAGGGTCCACCGGGGAGCTGTTTTTT. It is translated as CASRPKTTGSTGELFF.

This clonotype was seen a handful of times. The chain recombines TRBV28 with TRBJ1-6; no clear D. The CDR3 extends over 16 amino acids. V shed 3 bases and J shed 2 bases, with 11 bases lying between them. Per germline, CDR1 MDHEN and CDR2 SYDVKM. CDR3 nucleotides: TGTGCCAGCAGTTTGGACGTAGGAGCCTATAATTCACCCCTCCACTTT. Protein: CASSLDVGAYNSPLHF.

The gene calls are TRBV7-2 and TRBJ2-7; TRBD2 agrees at 11 bases. Germline CDR1 reads SGHTA; CDR2 reads FQGNSA. Trimming cost V 3 bases and J 5 bases; bases outside gene matches: 9. The CDR3 runs to 16 residues. The CDR3 DNA sequence: TGTGCCAGCAGCTTTCTCGCGACTAGCGGGATAGACGAGCAGTACTTC. Translating it yields CASSFLATSGIDEQYF.

In its sample, this clonotype was seen many times. The CDR3 loop reads CASSEWGLYEQYF. CDR3 nucleotide sequence: TGTGCCAGCAGTGAATGGGGTCTCTACGAGCAGTACTTC. The chain carries TRBV6-1 and TRBJ2-7; D call uncertain. Germline lookup yields CDR1 MNHNS and CDR2 SASEGT. V was clipped by 2 bases and J by 3 bases, with 8 bases between them. This CDR3 has 13 residues.

A few counts support this clonotype. This sequence joins TRBV3-2 and TRBJ2-7; the table's TRBD2 call for D was not verified on the DNA. TRBV3-2 is an annotated pseudogene. This CDR3 has 18 amino acids. This CDR3 reads CASSAMRERGGGLDEQYF. CDR3 coding DNA: TGTGCCAGCAGCGCGATGAGGGAACGGGGAGGAGGACTAGACGAGCAGTACTTC.

The sample holds a few counts of this clonotype. The rearrangement joins TRBV4-1 to TRBJ1-2; the D gene is possibly TRBD1 (6 bases). This CDR3 region has 12 residues. Germline V gene lookup returns CDR1 MGHRA and CDR2 YSYEKL. Trimming took 6 bases from V and 6 from J, leaving 11 bases between them. The CDR3 DNA sequence: TGCGCCAGCAGAAACAGGGTTGATGGCTACACCTTC. Residues: CASRNRVDGYTF.

The chain employs TRBV20-1 and TRBJ1-5, with TRBD1 identical over 12 bases. With 6 bases clipped from V and 10 bases from J, the junction kept 10 bases outside the gene matches. Germline V gene sequence: CDR1 DFQATT, CDR2 SNEGSKA (reference sequence). This CDR3 region has 14 residues. The CDR3 coding sequence is TGCAGTGCGACACCGGGACAGGGGGCTCTACCCCAGCATTTT. This encodes CSATPGQGALPQHF.

The rearrangement links TRBV29-1 to TRBJ1-1, with a possible D match to TRBD1 (5 bases). This CDR3 contains 13 residues. V lost 2 bases and J 7 bases, leaving 14 bases between the germline ends. CDR1 is SQVTM and CDR2 is ANQGSEA in the germline V gene. The CDR3, as DNA: TGCAGCGTTGAACAGGGACCGAGGGATGAAGCTTTCTTT. Its protein is CSVEQGPRDEAFF.

This clonotype was counted at least ten times. The chain joins TRBV28 to TRBJ1-2; possibly TRBD1 for D (5 bases). V dropped 5 bases and J dropped 4 bases, with 17 bases sitting between them. CDR1 and CDR2 (germline): MDHEN, SYDVKM. This CDR3 region has 15 residues. The CDR3 DNA is TGTGCCAGCAGTCCCTCTGGGGGGTTCGGCTATGGCTACACCTTC. Its translation is CASSPSGGFGYGYTF.

Comment on this clonotype: A far larger clone is just one base off, so this is likely a read error. For the CDR3, the DNA is TGTGCCAGCAGTTACCCACGACTAGCGGGAGAAAAGACCCAGTACTTC. The encoded protein is CASSYPRLAGEKTQYF. This chain connects TRBV6-5 to TRBJ2-3; 12 nucleotides agree with TRBD2. The J call is doubtful: the DNA matches TRBJ2-5 better. The germline V gene encodes CDR1 MNHEY and CDR2 SVGAGI. This CDR3 has 16 residues.

This clonotype was picked up many times. The V gene is TRBV12-3 or TRBV12-4, the J gene TRBJ1-1; perhaps TRBD1 as D (6 bases). The CDR3 is 15 residues long. V gave up 1 base and J gave up 5 bases, with 14 bases separating them. For the CDR3, the DNA is TGTGCCAGCAGTTTAGTCACAGGGATTCGGACTGAAGCTTTCTTT. Translating it yields CASSLVTGIRTEAFF.

This chain connects TRBV7-2 to TRBJ2-3, with 7 bases that match TRBD2. Germline lookup yields CDR1 SGHTA and CDR2 FQGNSA. The CDR3 runs to 17 residues. With 4 bases clipped from V and 2 bases from J, the junction kept 12 bases outside the gene matches. The CDR3: CASSSEASGASTDTQYF. The CDR3 nucleotides read TGTGCCAGCAGCTCAGAAGCTAGCGGAGCTTCCACAGATACGCAGTATTTT.

V gene TRBV19 combines with J gene TRBJ1-2; no definite D call. Per germline, CDR1 LNHDA and CDR2 SQIVND (reference sequence). V lost 4 bases to trimming and J lost 4 bases, with 13 bases between them. The CDR3 has 14 residues. CDR3 sequence: CASSNWERSYGYTF. The CDR3 coding sequence is TGTGCCAGTAGTAATTGGGAAAGAAGCTATGGCTACACCTTC.

On this clonotype: No conserved phenylalanine or tryptophan ends this CDR3, so it is likely a read error. V usage is TRBV5-6 and J usage is TRBJ2-5; possibly TRBD1 for D (5 bases). V was shortened by 7 bases and J by 3 bases, with 19 bases between the two germline ends. This CDR3 region has 15 residues. Germline CDR1 reads SGHDT; CDR2 reads YYEEEE. The CDR3 DNA is TGTGCCAGCCGCAGACCGGACGCGACAGAAGAGACCCAGTACCTC. Translated, it gives CASRRPDATEETQYL.

The J gene is TRBJ2-3, the V gene TRBV25-1; the D gene is possibly TRBD2 (5 bases). Germline V gene lookup returns CDR1 MGHDK and CDR2 SYGVNS. This CDR3 comprises 13 residues. V shed 5 bases and J shed 3 bases, with 9 bases lying between them. The CDR3 nucleotides are TGTGCCAGCAGTATCCCGGGGACAGATACGCAGTATTTT. Residues: CASSIPGTDTQYF.

This clonotype was counted between two and nine times. The rearrangement joins TRBV7-9 to TRBJ2-5; perhaps TRBD2 as D (6 bases). Germline CDR1 SEHNR, CDR2 FQNEAQ (reference sequence). The length of the CDR3 is 16 residues. V lost 5 bases and J lost 5, with 21 bases in between. CDR3 bases: TGTGCCAGCAGCCCAGAACACGGCGGGAATCGGGAGACCCAGTACTTC. Its protein product is CASSPEHGGNRETQYF.

This chain links TRBV24-1 with TRBJ2-7; D is uncertain. V was cut by 4 bases and J by 5 bases, with 11 bases left in between. The CDR3 contains 13 residues. Looked up from germline, CDR1 is KGHDR and CDR2 is SFDVKD. The CDR3 is CATSDSAIHEQYF. For the CDR3, the DNA is TGTGCCACCAGTGACTCGGCAATTCACGAGCAGTACTTC.

This clonotype has just one count. The chain joins TRBV10-3 to TRBJ1-3; weak D call: TRBD1 (6 bases). Per the germline V gene, CDR1 is ENHRY and CDR2 is SYGVKD. Deletions cut 8 bases from V and 0 bases from J, with 8 bases between. This CDR3 is 13 amino acids long. The CDR3 loop reads CAIGQSSGNTIYF. CDR3 nucleotide sequence: TGTGCCATCGGACAGAGCTCTGGAAACACCATATATTTT.

The V gene is TRBV5-8, the J gene TRBJ2-7; D unclear. Germline V gene lookup returns CDR1 SGHTS and CDR2 YDEGEE. The V end was cut by 4 bases, the J end by 3 bases, with 11 bases between. CDR3 length: 13 amino acids. The CDR3 region has the DNA TGTGCCAGCAGCCTGTCGGCGAACTACGAGCAGTACTTC. Translation gives CASSLSANYEQYF.

Turning to this clonotype: Being one base from a much bigger clone, this may be a read error. The chain carries TRBV20-1 and TRBJ2-2; D is perhaps TRBD1 (6 bases). V lost 5 bases, J lost 6 bases, and 16 bases lay in between. Germline V lookup: CDR1 DFQATT, CDR2 SNEGSKA (reference sequence). The CDR3 contains 14 residues. CDR3 coding DNA: TGCAGTGCTGTCGGCAGGGGCTTCGCCGGGGAGCTGTTTTTT. Protein: CSAVGRGFAGELFF.

The V gene is TRBV14, the J gene TRBJ1-2; D is undetermined. V was clipped by 1 base and J by 3 bases, with 9 bases between them. The germline V gene encodes CDR1 SGHDN and CDR2 FVKESK. The CDR3 is 14 amino acids. The CDR3 region is CASSQGQRYYGYTF. The CDR3, as DNA: TGTGCCAGCAGCCAAGGGCAGCGCTACTATGGCTACACCTTC.

The CDR3 nucleotides read TGTGCCAGCAGCTTAAGCGGAAACTCCTACAATGAGCAGTTCTTC. This translates into CASSLSGNSYNEQFF. This chain joins TRBV5-5 and TRBJ2-1, with a weak D call TRBD2 (5 bases). Germline CDR1 is SGHKS and CDR2 is YYEKEE (reference sequence). V was trimmed by 2 bases and J by 0 bases, leaving 9 bases between them. This CDR3 region has 15 residues.

This clonotype has ten or more counts. The chain links TRBV6-2 or TRBV6-3 to TRBJ2-7; 9 bases agree with TRBD1. Germline CDR1 MNHEY, CDR2 SVGEGT. After removal of 6 bases from V and 3 bases from J, the junction contained 6 bases not matched to a gene. This CDR3 has 14 residues. The CDR3 DNA sequence: TGTGCCAGCAGCGATACGGGACAGGGCTACGAGCAGTACTTC. It encodes CASSDTGQGYEQYF.

This clonotype appeared many times. The chain couples TRBV6-1 to TRBJ2-4; TRBD2 matches at 8 bases. The V segment lost 5 bases and the J segment 5 bases; nucleotides outside the gene matches: 8. The CDR3 runs 15 residues. CDR1 and CDR2 from the germline V gene are MNHNS and SASEGT. In nucleotides, the CDR3 is TGTGCCAGCAGTCCCGGGAGGGCCGTGGAAAACATTCAGTACTTC. Translating it yields CASSPGRAVENIQYF.

This clonotype was detected a few times. The J gene is TRBJ2-5, the V gene TRBV7-2, with D possibly being TRBD1 (5 bases). The CDR3 loop spans 14 amino acids. Germline lookup yields CDR1 SGHTA and CDR2 FQGNSA. Trimming stripped 3 bases from V and 5 bases from J, with 13 bases between. Here the CDR3 DNA reads TGTGCCAGCAGCTTGATGGGGCCCGGGGAGACCCAGTACTTC. It is translated as CASSLMGPGETQYF.